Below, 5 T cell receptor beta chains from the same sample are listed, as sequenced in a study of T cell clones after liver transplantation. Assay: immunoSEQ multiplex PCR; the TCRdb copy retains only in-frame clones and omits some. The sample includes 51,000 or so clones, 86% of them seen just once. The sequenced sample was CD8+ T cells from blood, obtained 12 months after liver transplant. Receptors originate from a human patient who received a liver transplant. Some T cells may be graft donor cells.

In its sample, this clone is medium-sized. The CDR3 is CASSLIRGWGELFF. Here the CDR3 DNA reads TGTGCCAGCAGTCTCATCCGAGGGTGGGGGGAGCTGTTTTTT. This chain links TRBV27 with TRBJ2-2; TRBD2 might be the D (5 bases). Germline-derived CDR1 and CDR2 are MNHEY and SMNVEV (reference sequence). The CDR3 is made up of 14 amino acids. With 5 bases removed from V and 8 bases from J, the gap between germline ends came to 15 bases.

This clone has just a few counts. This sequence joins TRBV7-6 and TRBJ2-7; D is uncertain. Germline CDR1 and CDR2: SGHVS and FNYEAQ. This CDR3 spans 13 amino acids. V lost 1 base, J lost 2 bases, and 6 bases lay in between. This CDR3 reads CASSLERTYEQYF. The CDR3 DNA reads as TGTGCCAGCAGCTTAGAAAGAACCTACGAGCAGTACTTC.

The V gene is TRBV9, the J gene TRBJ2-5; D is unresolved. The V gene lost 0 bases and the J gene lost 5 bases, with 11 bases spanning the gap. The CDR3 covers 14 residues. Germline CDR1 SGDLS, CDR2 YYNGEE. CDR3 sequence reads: CASSVDGYRETQYF. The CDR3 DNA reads TGTGCCAGCAGCGTAGATGGCTATCGGGAGACCCAGTACTTC.

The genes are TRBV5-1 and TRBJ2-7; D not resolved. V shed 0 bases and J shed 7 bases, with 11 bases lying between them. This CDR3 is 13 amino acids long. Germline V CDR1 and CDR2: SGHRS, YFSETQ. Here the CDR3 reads CASSLAAATEQYF. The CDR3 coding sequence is TGCGCCAGCAGCTTGGCCGCCGCTACTGAGCAGTACTTC.

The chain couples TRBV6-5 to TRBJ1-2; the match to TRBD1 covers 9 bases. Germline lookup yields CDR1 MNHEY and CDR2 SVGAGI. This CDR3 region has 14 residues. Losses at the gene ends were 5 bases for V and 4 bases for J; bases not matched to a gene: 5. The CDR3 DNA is TGTGCCAGCAGTGCGCTGACAGGGGGCTATGGCTACACCTTC. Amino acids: CASSALTGGYGYTF.